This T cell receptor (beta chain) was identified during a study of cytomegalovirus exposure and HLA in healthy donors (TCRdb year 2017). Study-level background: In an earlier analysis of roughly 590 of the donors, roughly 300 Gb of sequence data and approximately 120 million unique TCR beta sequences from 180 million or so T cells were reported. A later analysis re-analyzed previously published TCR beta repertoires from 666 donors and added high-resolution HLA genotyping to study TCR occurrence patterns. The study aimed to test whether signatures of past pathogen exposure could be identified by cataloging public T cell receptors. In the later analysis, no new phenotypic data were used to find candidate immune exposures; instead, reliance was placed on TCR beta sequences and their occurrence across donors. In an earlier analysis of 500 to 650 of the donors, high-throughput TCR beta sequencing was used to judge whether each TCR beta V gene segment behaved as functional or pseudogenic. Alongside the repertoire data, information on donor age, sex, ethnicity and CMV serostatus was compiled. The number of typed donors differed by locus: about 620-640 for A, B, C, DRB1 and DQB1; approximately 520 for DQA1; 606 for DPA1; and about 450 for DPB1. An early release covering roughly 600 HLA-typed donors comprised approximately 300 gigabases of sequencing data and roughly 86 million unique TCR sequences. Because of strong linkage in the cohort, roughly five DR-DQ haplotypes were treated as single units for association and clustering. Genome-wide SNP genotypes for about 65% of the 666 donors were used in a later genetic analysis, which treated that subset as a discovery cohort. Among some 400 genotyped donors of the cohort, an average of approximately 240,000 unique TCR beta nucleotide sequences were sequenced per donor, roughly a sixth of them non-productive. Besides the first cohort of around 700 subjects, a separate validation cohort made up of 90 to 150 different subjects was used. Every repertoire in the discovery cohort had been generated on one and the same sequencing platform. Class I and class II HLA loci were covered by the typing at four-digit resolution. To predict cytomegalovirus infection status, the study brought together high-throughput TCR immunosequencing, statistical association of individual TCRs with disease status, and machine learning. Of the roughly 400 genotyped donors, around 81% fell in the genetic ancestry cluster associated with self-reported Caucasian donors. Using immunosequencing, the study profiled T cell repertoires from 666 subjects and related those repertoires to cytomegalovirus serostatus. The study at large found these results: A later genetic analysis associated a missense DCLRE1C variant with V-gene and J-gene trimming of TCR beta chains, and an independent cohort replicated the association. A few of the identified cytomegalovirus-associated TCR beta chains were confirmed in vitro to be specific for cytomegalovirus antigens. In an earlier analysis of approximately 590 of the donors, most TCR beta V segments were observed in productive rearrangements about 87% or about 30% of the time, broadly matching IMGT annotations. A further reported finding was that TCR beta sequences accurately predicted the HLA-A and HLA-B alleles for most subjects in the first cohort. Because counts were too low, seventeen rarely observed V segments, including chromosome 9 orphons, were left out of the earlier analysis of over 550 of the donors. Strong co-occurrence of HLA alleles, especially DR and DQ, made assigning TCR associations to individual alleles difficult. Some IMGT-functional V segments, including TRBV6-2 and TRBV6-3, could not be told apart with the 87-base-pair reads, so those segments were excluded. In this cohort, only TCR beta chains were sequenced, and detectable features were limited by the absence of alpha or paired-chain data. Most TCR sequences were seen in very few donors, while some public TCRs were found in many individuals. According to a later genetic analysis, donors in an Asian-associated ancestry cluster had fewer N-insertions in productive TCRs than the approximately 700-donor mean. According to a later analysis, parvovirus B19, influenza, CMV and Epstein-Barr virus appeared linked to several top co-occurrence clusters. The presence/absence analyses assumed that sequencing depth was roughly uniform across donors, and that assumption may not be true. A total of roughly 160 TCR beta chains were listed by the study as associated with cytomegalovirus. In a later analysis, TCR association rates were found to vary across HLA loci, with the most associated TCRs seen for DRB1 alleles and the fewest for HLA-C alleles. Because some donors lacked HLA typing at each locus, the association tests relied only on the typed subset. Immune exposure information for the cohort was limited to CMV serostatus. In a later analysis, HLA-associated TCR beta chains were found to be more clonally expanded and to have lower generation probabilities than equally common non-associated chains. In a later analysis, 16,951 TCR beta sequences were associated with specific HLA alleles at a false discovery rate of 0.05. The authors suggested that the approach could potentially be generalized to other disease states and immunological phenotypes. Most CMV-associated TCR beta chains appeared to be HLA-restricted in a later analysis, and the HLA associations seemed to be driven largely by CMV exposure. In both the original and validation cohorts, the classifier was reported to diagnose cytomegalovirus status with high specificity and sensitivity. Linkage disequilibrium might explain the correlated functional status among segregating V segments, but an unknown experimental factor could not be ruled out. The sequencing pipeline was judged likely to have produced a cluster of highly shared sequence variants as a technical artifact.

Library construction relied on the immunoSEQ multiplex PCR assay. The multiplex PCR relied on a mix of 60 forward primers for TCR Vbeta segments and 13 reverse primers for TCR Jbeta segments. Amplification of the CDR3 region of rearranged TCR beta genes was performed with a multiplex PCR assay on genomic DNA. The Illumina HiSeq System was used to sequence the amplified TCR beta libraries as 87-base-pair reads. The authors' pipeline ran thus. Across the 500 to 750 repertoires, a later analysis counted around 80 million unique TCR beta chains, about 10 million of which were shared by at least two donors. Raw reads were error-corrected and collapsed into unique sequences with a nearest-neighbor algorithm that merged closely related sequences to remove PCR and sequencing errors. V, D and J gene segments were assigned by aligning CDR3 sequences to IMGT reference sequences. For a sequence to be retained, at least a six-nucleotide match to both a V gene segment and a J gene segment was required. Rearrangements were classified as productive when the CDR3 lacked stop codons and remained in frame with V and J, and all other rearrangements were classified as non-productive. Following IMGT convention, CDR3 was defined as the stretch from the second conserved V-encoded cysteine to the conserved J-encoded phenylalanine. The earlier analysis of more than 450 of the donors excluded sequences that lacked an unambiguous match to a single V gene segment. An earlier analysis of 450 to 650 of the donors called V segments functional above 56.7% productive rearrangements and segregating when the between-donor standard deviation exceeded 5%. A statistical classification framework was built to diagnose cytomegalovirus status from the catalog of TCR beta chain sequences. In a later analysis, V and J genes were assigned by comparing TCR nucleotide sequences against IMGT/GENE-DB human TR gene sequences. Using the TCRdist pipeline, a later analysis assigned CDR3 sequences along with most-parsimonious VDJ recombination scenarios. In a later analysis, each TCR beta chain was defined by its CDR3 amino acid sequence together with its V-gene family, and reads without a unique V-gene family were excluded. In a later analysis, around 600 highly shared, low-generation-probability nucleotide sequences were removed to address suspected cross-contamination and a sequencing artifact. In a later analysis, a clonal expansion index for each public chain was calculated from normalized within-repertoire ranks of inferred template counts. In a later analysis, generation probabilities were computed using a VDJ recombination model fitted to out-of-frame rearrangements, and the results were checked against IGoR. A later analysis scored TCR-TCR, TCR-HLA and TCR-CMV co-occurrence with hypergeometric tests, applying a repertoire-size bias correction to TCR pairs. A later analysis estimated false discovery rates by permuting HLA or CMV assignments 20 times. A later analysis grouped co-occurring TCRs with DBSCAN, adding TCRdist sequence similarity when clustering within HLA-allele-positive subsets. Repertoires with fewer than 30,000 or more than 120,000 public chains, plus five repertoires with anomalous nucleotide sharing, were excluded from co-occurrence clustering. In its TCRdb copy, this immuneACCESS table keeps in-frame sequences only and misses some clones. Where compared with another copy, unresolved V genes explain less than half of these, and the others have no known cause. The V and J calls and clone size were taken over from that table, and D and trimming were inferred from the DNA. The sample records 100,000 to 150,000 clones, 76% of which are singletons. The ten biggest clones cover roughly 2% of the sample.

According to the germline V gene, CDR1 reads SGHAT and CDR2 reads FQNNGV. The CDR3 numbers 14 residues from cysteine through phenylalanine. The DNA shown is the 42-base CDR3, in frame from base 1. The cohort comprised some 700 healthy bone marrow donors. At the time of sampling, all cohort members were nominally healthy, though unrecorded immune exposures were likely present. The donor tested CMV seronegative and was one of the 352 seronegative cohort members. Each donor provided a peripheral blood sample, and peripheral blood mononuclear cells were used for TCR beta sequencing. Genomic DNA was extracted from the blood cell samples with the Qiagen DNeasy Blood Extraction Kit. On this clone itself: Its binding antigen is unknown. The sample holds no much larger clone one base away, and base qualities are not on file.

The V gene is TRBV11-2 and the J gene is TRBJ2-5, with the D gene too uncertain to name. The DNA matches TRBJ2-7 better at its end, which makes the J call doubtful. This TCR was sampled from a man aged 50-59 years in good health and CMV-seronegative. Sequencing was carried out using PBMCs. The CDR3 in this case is CASSLASGPYEQYF. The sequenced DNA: TGTGCCAGCAGCTTAGCCTCGGGTCCCTACGAGCAGTACTTC.